The next 23 T cell receptor beta chains were all read from a single sample in a study of blood T cell repertoires in COVID-19. TCRdb keeps only in-frame clones here, not all; method: immunoSEQ multiplex PCR. This table has 110,000 to 150,000 clones, 80% to 90% appearing once. Sequenced input: peripheral blood. These receptors all come from a woman aged 55-75 years with acute or convalescent COVID-19.

The chain carries TRBV9 and TRBJ1-3; D gene ambiguous. Per the germline V gene, CDR1 is SGDLS and CDR2 is YYNGEE. This CDR3 is built from 14 residues. V lost 0 bases and J 4 bases, leaving 8 bases between the germline ends. Written as DNA, the CDR3 is TGTGCCAGCAGCGTAGGGGAGCTCGGAAACACCATATATTTT. Amino acids: CASSVGELGNTIYF.

This clone was detected only a few times. The chain combines TRBV19 with TRBJ2-1; 9 nucleotides align to TRBD2. Germline CDR1 and CDR2: LNHDA and SQIVND (reference sequence). Unmatched junction bases numbered 7, after V lost 4 bases and J lost 3 bases. This CDR3 region has 16 residues. The CDR3, as DNA: TGTGCCAGTAGTACGTCGGGAGCGGGGGGCTACAATGAGCAGTTCTTC. This gives the protein CASSTSGAGGYNEQFF.

The V call is TRBV27, the J call TRBJ2-3; unclear D gene. The CDR3 is made up of 12 amino acids. In germline, CDR1 is MNHEY, CDR2 SMNVEV (reference sequence). Trimming stripped 5 bases from V and 1 base from J, with 4 bases between. CDR3 protein: CASSPGTDTQYF. The CDR3 DNA is TGTGCCAGCAGTCCCGGCACAGATACGCAGTATTTT.

The V call is TRBV27, the J call TRBJ1-2; 9 bases line up with TRBD1. This CDR3 comprises 15 residues. Germline trimming cut 2 bases from V and 4 bases from J; bases unmatched to any gene: 5. Germline values: CDR1 MNHEY, CDR2 SMNVEV (reference sequence). The CDR3 loop is CASSLENRGRYGYTF. CDR3 bases: TGTGCCAGCAGTTTAGAGAACAGGGGGCGCTATGGCTACACCTTC.

The table lists this clone with a few counts. The V gene is TRBV2, the J gene TRBJ1-5; 10 nucleotides align to TRBD1. The CDR3 is 17 amino acids. CDR1 is SNHLY and CDR2 is FYNNEI in the germline V gene. Unmatched junction bases numbered 9, after V lost 5 bases and J lost 2 bases. The CDR3 DNA sequence: TGTGCCAGCAGTCATCCGGCCGGGACAGGGGGCAATCAGCCCCAGCATTTT. Translation gives CASSHPAGTGGNQPQHF. Together with reference TRBV2 and TRBJ1-5, the CDR3 gives the full variable domain: EPEVTQTPSHQVTQMGQEVILRCVPISNHLYFYWYRQILGQKVEFLVSFYNNEISEKSEIFDDQFSVERPDGSNFTLKIRSTKLEDSAMYFCASSHPAGTGGNQPQHFGDGTRLSIL.

The chain links TRBV25-1 to TRBJ2-7; D perhaps matches TRBD1 (6 bases). V lost 0 bases and J 1 base, leaving 13 bases between the germline ends. Germline lookup yields CDR1 MGHDK and CDR2 SYGVNS. This CDR3 spans 16 amino acids. The CDR3, as DNA: TGTGCCAGCAGTGAATATGGACAGCAGATTTCCTACGAGCAGTACTTC. Its translation: CASSEYGQQISYEQYF.

The chain combines TRBV24-1 with TRBJ1-2; 7 nucleotides match TRBD1. The CDR3 contains 13 residues. CDR1 KGHDR and CDR2 SFDVKD come from the germline V gene. With 4 bases clipped from V and 6 bases from J, the junction kept 4 bases outside the gene matches. The CDR3 nucleotides read TGTGCCACCAGTGAGGCCGGGACAGATGGCTACACCTTC. This sequence encodes CATSEAGTDGYTF.

The gene calls are TRBV7-6 and TRBJ1-1; tentative D call: TRBD1 (6 bases). This CDR3 is 15 amino acids long. Germline values: CDR1 SGHVS, CDR2 FNYEAQ. Trimming removed 5 bases at V and 0 bases at J, with 13 bases between. The CDR3 DNA sequence: TGTGCCAGCAGCAGATTGACAGGCATGAACACTGAAGCTTTCTTT. As protein: CASSRLTGMNTEAFF.

CDR3 DNA sequence: TGCGCCAGCAGCTTCTTAGCGGGGGGTATCACAGATACGCAGTATTTT. Translated, it gives CASSFLAGGITDTQYF. The chain links TRBV5-1 to TRBJ2-3, with 10 positions matching TRBD2. CDR3 length equals 16 residues. V was clipped by 2 bases and J by 2 bases; unmatched bases: 5. Germline V lookup: CDR1 SGHRS, CDR2 YFSETQ.

The chain employs TRBV11-2 and TRBJ2-1; D is unresolved. Germline CDR1 reads SGHAT; CDR2 reads FQNNGV. V was trimmed by 1 base and J by 15 bases, leaving 13 bases between them. The CDR3 is 12 amino acids. The CDR3 DNA reads as TGTGCCAGCAGCTTAGTGTTGGGTCCGGGGTTCTTC. Amino acid sequence: CASSLVLGPGFF.

This clone came up once. The chain is built from TRBV18 and TRBJ1-6; possible D gene TRBD1, 5 bases. The CDR3 consists of 15 residues. Trimming shortened V by 3 bases and J by 9 bases, and 15 bases separated the two germline ends. In germline, CDR1 is KGHSH, CDR2 LQKENI. CDR3 bases: TGTGCCAGCTCACCGACCCAGGGTCAGAGTTCACCCCTCCACTTT. The encoded protein is CASSPTQGQSSPLHF.

This chain uses TRBV30 with TRBJ2-5; no reliable D call. The CDR3 extends over 11 amino acids. Germline assignment: CDR1 GTSNPN and CDR2 SVGIG (reference sequence). Trimming removed 0 bases at V and 5 bases at J, with 4 bases between. Written as DNA, the CDR3 is TGTGCCTGGAGTGTAGCGGAGACCCAGTACTTC. Its protein product is CAWSVAETQYF.

In this sample, this clone turned up once. V gene TRBV11-2 combines with J gene TRBJ1-1; TRBD1 is a possible D gene (5 bases). V lost 6 bases, J lost 0 bases, and 8 bases lay in between. CDR1 SGHAT and CDR2 FQNNGV come from the germline V gene. The CDR3 has 13 residues. The CDR3 sequence is CASSQGLNTEAFF. Here the CDR3 DNA reads TGTGCCAGCAGTCAGGGCCTGAACACTGAAGCTTTCTTT.

This clone was seen only once. The CDR3 DNA reads TGTGCCAGCAAAGCTCCTTCCGGGACAGGGTTTCCCTTTGGGTTATATGGCTACACCTTC. Translated, it gives CASKAPSGTGFPFGLYGYTF. The chain joins TRBV27 to TRBJ1-2; 9 bases match TRBD1. CDR3 length: 20 amino acids. CDR1 and CDR2 from the germline V gene are MNHEY and SMNVEV (reference sequence). The trim removed 7 bases at V and 5 bases at J, leaving 26 bases unmatched.

V gene TRBV24-1 combines with J gene TRBJ1-5; no clear D gene. The CDR3 spans 13 residues. Per the germline V gene, CDR1 is KGHDR and CDR2 is SFDVKD. Trimming cost V 3 bases and J 7 bases, with 9 bases left between them. The CDR3 reads CATSDGPGQPQHF. The DNA of the CDR3 is TGTGCCACCAGTGATGGCCCGGGGCAGCCCCAGCATTTT.

This clone appeared once. This chain joins TRBV5-4 and TRBJ2-1, with TRBD2 matching over 10 bases. The V gene end was trimmed by 0 bases and the J gene end by 2 bases; junction bases not matched to a gene: 2. The CDR3 length is 16 residues. Germline values: CDR1 SGHNT, CDR2 YYREEE (reference sequence). CDR3 bases: TGTGCCAGCAGCTTGGGAGGGACTAGCGCCTACAATGAGCAGTTCTTC. This codes for CASSLGGTSAYNEQFF.

The genes are TRBV30 and TRBJ2-6; a possible D gene is TRBD2 (5 bases). CDR1 and CDR2 from the germline V gene are GTSNPN and SVGIG (reference sequence). Trimming removed 7 bases from V and 4 bases from J, with 23 bases in between. CDR3 length: 17 residues. CDR3 sequence: CASNQIPIAWGANVLTF. CDR3 nucleotide sequence: TGTGCCTCGAACCAAATACCTATAGCGTGGGGGGCCAACGTCCTGACTTTC.

This chain connects TRBV15 to TRBJ1-6; D is perhaps TRBD1 (6 bases). The CDR3 length is 13 residues. Trimming took 3 bases from V and 6 from J, leaving 6 bases between them. Germline V CDR1 and CDR2: LNHNV, YYDKDF (reference sequence). As DNA, the CDR3 is TGTGCCACCAGCAGCAGGGGTAATTCACCCCTCCACTTT. It codes for CATSSRGNSPLHF.

This chain uses TRBV28 with TRBJ2-3, with 13 bases aligning to TRBD2. Germline CDR1 and CDR2: MDHEN and SYDVKM. The CDR3 loop spans 14 amino acids. The J segment lost 4 bases and the V segment lost 5 bases, leaving 0 bases of the junction unmatched. The CDR3 reads CASSTSGGADTQYF. CDR3 coding DNA: TGTGCCAGCAGTACTAGCGGGGGGGCAGATACGCAGTATTTT.

The DNA of the CDR3 is TGTGCCAGCAGTCGGGTGACAGGGGCTTATAATTCACCCCTCCACTTT. As protein: CASSRVTGAYNSPLHF. This sequence joins TRBV28 and TRBJ1-6; 8 nucleotides line up with TRBD1. Looked up from germline, CDR1 is MDHEN and CDR2 is SYDVKM. The CDR3 totals 16 residues. V was clipped by 5 bases and J by 4 bases; unmatched bases: 7.

The chain combines TRBV19 with TRBJ1-2, with no clear D. This CDR3 has 14 amino acids. Germline V CDR1 and CDR2: LNHDA, SQIVND (reference sequence). Trimming removed 3 bases from V and 1 base from J, with 9 bases in between. The CDR3 sequence is CASSILAINYGYTF. CDR3 DNA sequence: TGTGCCAGTAGTATCCTGGCCATTAACTATGGCTACACCTTC.

The rearrangement uses TRBV19 and TRBJ1-5; tentative D call: TRBD1 (6 bases). With 1 base removed from V and 2 bases from J, the gap between germline ends came to 9 bases. The CDR3 sequence is 15 residues long. Germline lookup yields CDR1 LNHDA and CDR2 SQIVND (reference sequence). CDR3 nucleotides: TGTGCCAGTAGTATAGCCAGGGGTGGCAATCAGCCCCAGCATTTT. It codes for CASSIARGGNQPQHF.

This clone has only a few counts. Other DNA sequences within the sample encode an identical CDR3. V gene TRBV4-3 combines with J gene TRBJ1-2, with 9 bases lining up with TRBD1. After removal of 0 bases from V and 3 bases from J, the junction contained 11 bases not matched to a gene. CDR3 length: 18 amino acids. In germline, CDR1 is LGHNA, CDR2 YSLEER. The CDR3 sequence: CASSQETGGFGTHYGYTF. For the CDR3, the DNA is TGCGCCAGCAGCCAAGAAACAGGGGGCTTCGGAACTCACTATGGCTACACCTTC.